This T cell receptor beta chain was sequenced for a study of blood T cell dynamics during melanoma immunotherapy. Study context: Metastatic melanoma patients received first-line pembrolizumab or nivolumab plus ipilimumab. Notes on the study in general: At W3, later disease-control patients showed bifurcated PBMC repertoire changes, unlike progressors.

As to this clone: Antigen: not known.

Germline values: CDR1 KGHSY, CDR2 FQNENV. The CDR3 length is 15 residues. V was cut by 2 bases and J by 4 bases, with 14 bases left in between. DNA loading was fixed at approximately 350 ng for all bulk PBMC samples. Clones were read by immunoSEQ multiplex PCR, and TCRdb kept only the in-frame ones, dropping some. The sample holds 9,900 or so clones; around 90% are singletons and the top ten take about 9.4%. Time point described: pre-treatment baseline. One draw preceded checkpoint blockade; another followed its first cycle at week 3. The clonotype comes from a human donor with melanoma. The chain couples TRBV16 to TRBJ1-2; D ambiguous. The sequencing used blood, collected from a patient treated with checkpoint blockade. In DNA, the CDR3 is TGTGCCAGCAGCCAACAGGCAGACGGAACCTATGGCTACACCTTC. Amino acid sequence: CASSQQADGTYGYTF.